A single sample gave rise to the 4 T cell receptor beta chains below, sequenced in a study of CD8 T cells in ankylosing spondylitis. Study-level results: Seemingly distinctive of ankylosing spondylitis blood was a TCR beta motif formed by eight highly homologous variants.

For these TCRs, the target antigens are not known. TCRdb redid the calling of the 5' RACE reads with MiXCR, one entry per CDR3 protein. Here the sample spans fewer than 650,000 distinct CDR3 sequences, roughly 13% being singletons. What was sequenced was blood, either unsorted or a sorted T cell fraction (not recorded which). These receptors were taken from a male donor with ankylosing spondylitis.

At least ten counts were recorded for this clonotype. CDR3 sequence: CASSLWGTGDNEQFF. The CDR3 region has the DNA TGTGCCAGCAGCTTATGGGGGACAGGGGACAATGAGCAGTTCTTC. This chain links TRBV11-2 with TRBJ2-1, with 10 bases aligning to TRBD1. Germline V CDR1 and CDR2: SGHAT, FQNNGV. Trimming cost V 2 bases and J 5 bases; bases outside gene matches: 3. The CDR3 is 15 amino acids.

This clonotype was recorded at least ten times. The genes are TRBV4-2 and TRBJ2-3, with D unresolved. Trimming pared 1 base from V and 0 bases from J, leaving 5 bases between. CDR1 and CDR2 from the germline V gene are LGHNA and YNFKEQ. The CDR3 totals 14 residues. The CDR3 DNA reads TGTGCCAGCAGCCAAGTCGGGAGCACAGATACGCAGTATTTT. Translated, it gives CASSQVGSTDTQYF.

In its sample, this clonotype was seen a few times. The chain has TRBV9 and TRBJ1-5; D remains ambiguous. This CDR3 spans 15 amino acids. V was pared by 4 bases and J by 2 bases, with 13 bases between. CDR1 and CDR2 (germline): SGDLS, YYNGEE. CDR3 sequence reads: CASSPGPEGNQPQHF. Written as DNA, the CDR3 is TGTGCCAGCAGCCCTGGCCCGGAGGGCAATCAGCCCCAGCATTTT. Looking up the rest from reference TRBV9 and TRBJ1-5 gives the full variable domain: DSGVTQTPKHLITATGQRVTLRCSPRSGDLSVYWYQQSLDQGLQFLIQYYNGEERAKGNILERFSAQQFPDLHSELNLSSLELGDSALYFCASSPGPEGNQPQHFGDGTRLSIL.

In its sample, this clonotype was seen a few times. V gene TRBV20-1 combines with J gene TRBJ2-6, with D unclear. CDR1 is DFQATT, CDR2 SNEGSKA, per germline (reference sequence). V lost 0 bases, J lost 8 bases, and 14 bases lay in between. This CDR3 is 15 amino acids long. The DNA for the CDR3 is TGCAGTGCTAGAGATGAGAGAACTACCCCCAACGTCCTGACTTTC. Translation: CSARDERTTPNVLTF.